These 17 T cell receptor beta chains came from one sample sequenced in a study of CD8 T cells in ankylosing spondylitis. TCRdb called the 5' RACE reads again in MiXCR, with one record for every CDR3 protein. The repertoire consists of 35,000 to 45,000 distinct CDR3 sequences, with roughly 9.6% occurring once and the leading ten covering more than 1.3%. The sequenced sample was blood, either unsorted or a sorted T cell fraction (not recorded which). The receptors come from a male donor with ankylosing spondylitis or in good health (not recorded which).

Many counts were recorded for this clonotype. The gene calls are TRBV20-1 and TRBJ2-3; D remains ambiguous. CDR1 is DFQATT, CDR2 SNEGSKA, per germline (reference sequence). This CDR3 contains 14 residues. Trimming cost V 0 bases and J 3 bases, with 10 bases left between them. CDR3 in amino acids: CSARDQFSTDTQYF. The CDR3 coding sequence is TGCAGTGCTAGAGACCAATTTAGTACAGATACGCAGTATTTT.

The chain has TRBV18 and TRBJ1-5, with no clear D. The V gene lost 5 bases and the J gene lost 3 bases, with 11 bases spanning the gap. This CDR3 comprises 14 residues. Germline V gives CDR1 KGHSH, CDR2 LQKENI. The CDR3 DNA reads TGTGCCAGCTCAGTGGGGTTGGACAATCAGCCCCAGCATTTT. This translates into CASSVGLDNQPQHF.

The count of this clonotype is one. A much larger clone differs by one base, so this may be a read error. The chain has TRBV5-1 and TRBJ1-5, with no clear D. The CDR3 length is 16 residues. The V gene's germline CDR1 is SGHRS and CDR2 YFSETQ. CDR3 nucleotide sequence: TGCGCCAGCAGCTTGGATTCGTCCAGAACTAATCGGCCCCAGCATTTT. Translation gives CASSLDSSRTNRPQHF. The entire variable domain, with the rest obtained from reference TRBV5-1 and TRBJ1-5, is as follows: KAGVTQTPRYLIKTRGQQVTLSCSPISGHRSVSWYQQTPGQGLQFLFEYFSETQRNKGNFPGRFSGRQFSNSRSEMNVSTLELGDSALYLCASSLDSSRTNRPQHFGDGTRLSIL.

This clonotype has just a few counts. The chain joins TRBV10-3 to TRBJ1-1, with 8 nucleotides matching TRBD1. This CDR3 has 15 amino acids. Germline V gene sequence: CDR1 ENHRY, CDR2 SYGVKD. V dropped 4 bases and J dropped 1; count of bases not matched to a gene: 5. Here the CDR3 reads CAISGAGQENTEAFF. The DNA for the CDR3 is TGTGCCATCAGTGGGGCGGGACAGGAGAACACTGAAGCTTTCTTT.

This clonotype occurred many times. The chain combines TRBV21-1 with TRBJ1-6. TRBV21-1 is a pseudogene locus. The CDR3 spans 14 residues. In DNA form, the CDR3 reads TGTGCCAGCAGCAATATAGGACCGAATTCACCCCTCCACTTT. This sequence encodes CASSNIGPNSPLHF.

The chain is built from TRBV14 and TRBJ2-3; D remains unclear. The germline CDR1 and CDR2 sequences are SGHDN and FVKESK. The CDR3 is 12 residues long. V was cut by 4 bases and J by 8 bases, with 10 bases left in between. The CDR3 DNA reads TGTGCCAGCAGCCCGGTTTTGGGTACGCAGTATTTT. Translated, it gives CASSPVLGTQYF.

This clonotype was picked up many times. The chain links TRBV5-1 to TRBJ2-3; a weak D match, TRBD2 (6 bases). This CDR3 is built from 16 residues. Trimming pared 4 bases from V and 2 bases from J, leaving 17 bases between. Germline assignment: CDR1 SGHRS and CDR2 YFSETQ. The CDR3, as DNA: TGCGCCAGCAGCAAGACTAGTTTCCCCTCCACAGATACGCAGTATTTT. This sequence encodes CASSKTSFPSTDTQYF.

The sample holds many counts of this clonotype. The V gene is TRBV7-6, the J gene TRBJ1-1, with D perhaps matching TRBD1 (6 bases). Trimming pared 5 bases from V and 1 base from J, leaving 14 bases between. Per the germline V gene, CDR1 is SGHVS and CDR2 is FNYEAQ. The CDR3 extends over 15 amino acids. Here the CDR3 DNA reads TGTGCCAGCAGCACAGGGATATTGGCGAACACTGAAGCTTTCTTT. This translates into CASSTGILANTEAFF. Full variable domain (remainder filled in from reference TRBV7-6 and TRBJ1-1): GAGVSQSPRYKVTKRGQDVALRCDPISGHVSLYWYRQALGQGPEFLTYFNYEAQQDKSGLPNDRFSAERPEGSISTLTIQRTEQRDSAMYRCASSTGILANTEAFFGQGTRLTVV.

This clonotype was detected ten times or more. The genes are TRBV6-5 and TRBJ1-2; perhaps TRBD1 as D (5 bases). Germline V gives CDR1 MNHEY, CDR2 SVGAGI. This CDR3 is built from 14 residues. Trimming took 4 bases from V and 5 from J, leaving 14 bases between them. CDR3 amino acids: CASSFRDFGYGYTF. The CDR3 DNA reads as TGTGCCAGCAGTTTCCGGGACTTTGGGTATGGCTACACCTTC.

This clonotype showed up many times. V usage is TRBV10-3 and J usage is TRBJ2-5; tentatively, D is TRBD2 (6 bases). The CDR3 extends over 16 amino acids. Germline assignment: CDR1 ENHRY and CDR2 SYGVKD. Trimming pared 0 bases from V and 2 bases from J, leaving 13 bases between. CDR3 DNA sequence: TGTGCCATCAGTGAGTCGGGTCGGGAGCCACAAGAGACCCAGTACTTC. Amino acid sequence: CAISESGREPQETQYF.

Points on this clonotype: This may stem from a read error, because a much larger clone lies one nucleotide away. J is TRBJ2-7 and V is TRBV28; 13 nucleotides match TRBD2. This CDR3 is 14 amino acids long. The germline CDR1 and CDR2 sequences are MDHEN and SYDVKM. Written as DNA, the CDR3 is TGTGCCTGCAGTGGGACTAGCGGGGTCTACGAGCAGTACTTC. This encodes CACSGTSGVYEQYF.

This clonotype has just a few counts. The chain carries TRBV3-1 and TRBJ1-2; D remains unclear. The CDR3 sequence is 13 residues long. The germline V gene has CDR1 LGHDT and CDR2 YNNKEL (reference sequence). Trimming took 0 bases from V and 3 from J, leaving 5 bases between them. This CDR3 is CASSQEVDYGYTF. CDR3 in DNA: TGTGCCAGCAGCCAAGAGGTGGACTATGGCTACACCTTC.

The V call is TRBV7-8, the J call TRBJ2-7; 7 nucleotides match TRBD1. J lost 2 bases, V lost 1 base, and 8 bases had no gene match. From germline, CDR1 is SGHVS and CDR2 FQNEAQ. CDR3 size: 16 residues. DNA of the CDR3: TGTGCCAGCAGCTTAGTAGGGGACAGCGTCACCTACGAGCAGTACTTC. Amino acid sequence: CASSLVGDSVTYEQYF.

This clonotype was counted only a few times. The chain couples TRBV27 to TRBJ2-1; the match to TRBD1 covers 8 bases. Germline CDR1 and CDR2: MNHEY and SMNVEV (reference sequence). V lost 8 bases, J lost 7 bases, and 10 bases stayed unmatched. This CDR3 is 14 amino acids long. DNA of the CDR3: TGTGCCAGCCAACAGGGGGACATTTCGAATGAGCAGTTCTTC. Its translation is CASQQGDISNEQFF.

This clonotype appeared a few times. The V and J genes are TRBV12-3 or TRBV12-4 and TRBJ1-5; D is possibly TRBD1 (5 bases). V shed 5 bases and J shed 3 bases, with 11 bases lying between them. The CDR3 runs 14 residues. CDR3 bases: TGTGCCAGCAGTCCGCAGGGCTACAATCAGCCCCAGCATTTT. It codes for CASSPQGYNQPQHF.

This clonotype appeared a few times. The rearrangement links TRBV12-3 or TRBV12-4 to TRBJ2-5, with 11 bases fitting TRBD2. The ends lost 7 bases at V and 4 bases at J; junction bases unmatched: 8. The CDR3 is 15 residues long. CDR3 residues: CASTELAGARETQYF. As DNA, the CDR3 is TGTGCCAGCACCGAACTAGCGGGGGCGCGAGAGACCCAGTACTTC.

The chain links TRBV12-3 or TRBV12-4 to TRBJ1-4; D not certain. The V and J ends lost 6 bases and 4 bases respectively, with 6 bases between them. This CDR3 comprises 12 residues. The CDR3 DNA reads as TGTGCCAGCAGCCTACATAATGAAAAACTGTTTTTT. This encodes CASSLHNEKLFF.